The clone carrying this TCR beta chain came up a few times. The sample originates from a study of blood T cells in healthy people across ages. The CDR3 sequence is 14 residues long. Per germline, CDR1 SNHLY and CDR2 FYNNEI. V dropped 10 bases and J dropped 0 bases, with 10 bases sitting between them. Sample-barcoded 5' priming and a J-beta primer mix drove a second PCR of roughly 7 to 11 cycles. TCRdb reanalysed the 5' RACE reads using MiXCR and keeps one entry per CDR3 protein. Of 800,000 to 1,300,000 distinct CDR3 sequences in the sample, around 27% are singletons; the top ten hold around 0.75%. These same records also appear under a second study, on T cells of mothers and their children.

The sequence was collected from a girl under 10 years old in good health. The V call is TRBV2, the J call TRBJ2-6; D is unclear. The sample comprised blood. This CDR3 is CANKLNSGANVLTF. In DNA, the CDR3 is TGTGCCAACAAACTAAACTCTGGGGCCAACGTCCTGACTTTC.